The T cell receptor beta chain under discussion was sequenced for a study of T cells in Graves' hyperthyroidism and ophthalmopathy. This clonotype occurred a few times. Patients aged 18 to 65 with hyperthyroidism were newly diagnosed, with duration under 2 months. The CDR3 regions of TCR beta were amplified from RNA transcripts. During a first-round RT-PCR of the TCR CDR3, the HTBI primer set was used. TCRdb processed the multiplex PCR reads anew with MiXCR; each CDR3 protein has one entry. The top ten hold approximately 15% of the sample, which has more than 450,000 distinct CDR3 sequences, approximately 15% seen once. Material for sequencing was blood. The TCR comes from a woman between 35 and 50 years old with Graves' hyperthyroidism.

The CDR3 region has the DNA TGCGCCAGCAGCCCCTACCCGGCGGGTACAGGGGGCGTCAATGAGCAGTTCTTC. Amino acid sequence: CASSPYPAGTGGVNEQFF. This sequence joins TRBV4-1 and TRBJ2-1, with 9 bases identical to TRBD1. Germline trimming cut 4 bases from V and 6 bases from J; bases unmatched to any gene: 16. The germline CDR1 and CDR2 sequences are MGHRA and YSYEKL. This CDR3 is built from 18 residues.